This is a list of T cell receptor beta chains from one sample in a study of beta chain features in type 1 diabetes. Here immunoSEQ multiplex PCR was the method, and the copy in TCRdb shows in-frame clones only, minus some. The sample has nearly 350,000 clones; about a tenth are singletons. Sequencing used central memory CD4+ T cells from blood. Receptors were obtained from a man aged 25-45 years with type 1 diabetes. CDR3s leave out the opening cysteine and the closing phenylalanine or tryptophan. D genes are given only for firm matches.

v_call	j_call	d_call	cdr3_aa
TRBV30	TRBJ1-3	TRBD1	AWSRWTGASSGNTIY
TRBV5-1	TRBJ1-1	TRBD1	ASSVSGGEAF
TRBV29-1	TRBJ2-7	.	SVGGREWNEQY
TRBV5-1	TRBJ2-3	.	ASSPSNPDTQY
TRBV6-1	TRBJ2-7	.	ASSGSSAPSYEQY
TRBV27	TRBJ2-6	.	ASSSLSGANVLT
TRBV5-1	TRBJ2-1	TRBD1	ASSGGQGLSNEQF
TRBV10-3	TRBJ2-1	.	AISPSGYEQF
TRBV30	TRBJ1-6	.	AWSPRIDNSPLH
TRBV28	TRBJ2-7	.	ASSAPSRGTYEQY
TRBV6-5	TRBJ2-2	.	ASSGVANPGELF
TRBV6-6	TRBJ1-6	.	ASSDVWESPLH